The 29 T cell receptor beta chains presented below share a single source sample, sequenced in a study of breast tumors, draining lymph nodes, adjacent tissues. TCRdb redid the calling of the multiplex PCR reads with MiXCR, one entry per CDR3 protein. The repertoire holds fewer than 250,000 distinct CDR3 sequences, with about 32% as singletons. The lymph nodes were axillary draining lymph nodes from breast cancer patients. The sequencing input was axillary lymph node tissue. The source is a female donor with breast cancer. Some clones in this sample may be carry-over from other donors' samples.

This clonotype was detected ten times or more. The V gene is TRBV3-1, the J gene TRBJ2-3; possible D gene TRBD1, 6 bases. Germline-derived CDR1 and CDR2 are LGHDT and YNNKEL (reference sequence). The ends were cut back, 0 bases at V and 4 bases at J, with 17 bases in the middle. The CDR3 consists of 17 residues. This CDR3 reads CASSQDEGRQEPDTQYF. The CDR3 DNA reads TGTGCCAGCAGCCAAGACGAGGGGAGACAGGAACCAGATACGCAGTATTTT.

This clonotype was detected many times. CDR3 DNA: TGTGCCAGCAGTGAGGGCAGCTTTAGCAATCAGCCCCAGCATTTT. Translating gives CASSEGSFSNQPQHF. The chain combines TRBV2 with TRBJ1-5, with no clear D. Germline assignment: CDR1 SNHLY and CDR2 FYNNEI. The CDR3 spans 15 residues. V shed 3 bases and J shed 0 bases, with 9 bases lying between them. The complete variable domain, with remaining parts taken from reference TRBV2 and TRBJ1-5, reads EPEVTQTPSHQVTQMGQEVILRCVPISNHLYFYWYRQILGQKVEFLVSFYNNEISEKSEIFDDQFSVERPDGSNFTLKIRSTKLEDSAMYFCASSEGSFSNQPQHFGDGTRLSIL.

About this clonotype: This may stem from a read error, because a much larger clone lies one nucleotide away. This chain uses TRBV12-3 or TRBV12-4 with TRBJ1-2; 7 bases map to TRBD1. The CDR3 runs to 14 residues. Trimming removed 3 bases from V and 4 bases from J; junction bases left unmatched: 5. The DNA for the CDR3 is TGTGCCAGCAGTTTCAGGGGGTACGGCTATGGCTACACCTTC. Amino acid sequence: CASSFRGYGYGYTF.

The sample holds one count of this clonotype. A much bigger clone sits one base away, suggesting this may be a read error. The V gene is TRBV30, the J gene TRBJ2-2; maybe TRBD2 (5 bases). The germline gives CDR1 GTSNPN, CDR2 SVGIG (reference sequence). This CDR3 region has 13 residues. CDR3 in DNA: TGTGCCTGGAGTGAGCACCTAATCGGGGAGCTGTCTTTT. Translation: CAWSEHLIGELSF.

This clonotype came up many times. V gene TRBV20-1 combines with J gene TRBJ2-5; D not certain. Germline-derived CDR1 and CDR2 are DFQATT and SNEGSKA (reference sequence). The CDR3 covers 13 residues. Trimming left V 1 base short and J 1 base short, with 7 bases between. CDR3 sequence (DNA): TGCAGTGCTAGAGTTTCGCTCCAAGAGACCCAGTACTTC. Its protein is CSARVSLQETQYF.

At least ten counts were recorded for this clonotype. The chain uses TRBV3-1 and TRBJ2-7; tentatively, D is TRBD2 (6 bases). With 0 bases removed from V and 3 bases from J, the gap between germline ends came to 15 bases. Germline values: CDR1 LGHDT, CDR2 YNNKEL (reference sequence). The CDR3 consists of 16 residues. In nucleotides, the CDR3 is TGTGCCAGCAGCCAAGATCCCGGGACTGGACTCTACGAGCAGTACTTC. Translation: CASSQDPGTGLYEQYF.

This clonotype has at least ten counts. The genes are TRBV30 and TRBJ2-7, with D possibly called TRBD1 or TRBD2 (7 bases each). With 1 base removed from V and 7 bases from J, the gap between germline ends came to 17 bases. The CDR3 extends over 14 amino acids. The germline gives CDR1 GTSNPN, CDR2 SVGIG (reference sequence). The CDR3 nucleotides read TGTGCCTGGAGTGGGGGGGAGGGGGCATTGGAGCAGTACTTC. Its translation: CAWSGGEGALEQYF.

As for this clonotype: This could be a read error, since a much larger clone is one nucleotide away. The chain employs TRBV20-1 and TRBJ2-2; D unclear. Per germline, CDR1 DFQATT and CDR2 SNEGSKA (reference sequence). There are 15 residues in the CDR3. V was clipped by 6 bases and J by 1 base, with 15 bases between them. The CDR3 DNA reads TGCAGTGCCCGCCGGTCTCTGCTGAACACCGGGGAGCTGTTTTTT. Amino acids: CSARRSLLNTGELFF.

This clonotype was detected ten times or more. This chain joins TRBV7-2 and TRBJ1-2; D call uncertain. The V and J ends lost 5 bases and 7 bases respectively, with 20 bases between them. CDR1 SGHTA and CDR2 FQGNSA come from the germline V gene. CDR3 length: 15 residues. The CDR3 DNA sequence: TGTGCCAGCAGCCCGAAACCTGGGGTGGCCGGTGGCTACACCTTC. Amino acids: CASSPKPGVAGGYTF.

There are a few counts of this clonotype. A much bigger clone sits one base away, suggesting this may be a read error. The CDR3 DNA is TGTGCCAGCAGTTTTAGCAATAATTCACCCCTCCACTTT. Protein product: CASSFSNNSPLHF. The chain uses TRBV6-5 and TRBJ1-6; D gene uncertain. V was shortened by 4 bases and J by 5 bases, with 6 bases between the two germline ends. Germline V CDR1 and CDR2: MNHEY, SVGAGI. The CDR3 is made up of 13 amino acids.

This clonotype was recorded once. This chain uses TRBV2 with TRBJ2-2; 15 nucleotides align to TRBD2. The germline V gene has CDR1 SNHLY and CDR2 FYNNEI. Trimming at V came to 2 bases and at J to 7 bases, leaving 11 bases not matched to a gene. The CDR3 contains 19 residues. DNA for the CDR3: TGTGCCAGCAGTGAATTTTCTGGACTAGCGGGAGGGCCGGTCGGGGAGCTGTTTTTT. It specifies CASSEFSGLAGGPVGELFF.

The J gene is TRBJ2-3, the V gene TRBV30; weak D call: TRBD1 (6 bases). V shed 2 bases and J shed 0 bases, with 9 bases lying between them. The germline V gene encodes CDR1 GTSNPN and CDR2 SVGIG (reference sequence). The CDR3 covers 14 residues. DNA of the CDR3: TGTGCCTGGAGTATTACAGGGAGCACAGATACGCAGTATTTT. This codes for CAWSITGSTDTQYF. The full variable domain, completed using reference TRBV30 and TRBJ2-3, is SQTIHQWPATLVQPVGSPLSLECTVEGTSNPNLYWYRQAAGRGLQLLFYSVGIGQISSEVPQNLSASRPQDRQFILSSKKLLLSDSGFYLCAWSITGSTDTQYFGPGTRLTVL.

This clonotype was counted at least ten times. Here the CDR3 reads CASTKEGAGTETQYF. The CDR3 DNA sequence: TGTGCCAGCACCAAAGAGGGGGCAGGCACAGAGACCCAGTACTTC. V gene TRBV7-9 combines with J gene TRBJ2-5, with TRBD1 identical over 7 bases. CDR1 and CDR2 (germline): SEHNR, FQNEAQ (reference sequence). Losses at the gene ends were 7 bases for V and 4 bases for J; bases not matched to a gene: 12. This CDR3 has 15 amino acids.

This clonotype was observed many times. V gene TRBV16 combines with J gene TRBJ2-1; D possibly corresponds to TRBD2 (5 bases). V shed 1 base and J shed 7 bases, with 11 bases lying between them. CDR1 and CDR2 from the germline V gene are KGHSY and FQNENV. The CDR3 covers 14 residues. CDR3 DNA: TGTGCCAGCAGCCAATTTAGGAGGAGTAATGAGCAGTTCTTC. Encoded protein: CASSQFRRSNEQFF.

The genes are TRBV6-2 or TRBV6-3 and TRBJ2-4; 7 bases are a match to TRBD2. Germline trimming cut 5 bases from V and 6 bases from J; bases unmatched to any gene: 7. CDR1 MNHEY and CDR2 SVGEGT come from the germline V gene. The CDR3 covers 14 residues. In DNA, the CDR3 is TGTGCCAGCAGTCCCTCCGGGGGGTTAAACATTCAGTACTTC. Translated, it gives CASSPSGGLNIQYF.

This clonotype was recorded at least ten times. The chain uses TRBV6-5 and TRBJ2-1, with D uncertain. The ends were cut back, 2 bases at V and 8 bases at J, with 16 bases in the middle. The CDR3 loop spans 15 amino acids. The germline V gene has CDR1 MNHEY and CDR2 SVGAGI. The CDR3 DNA is TGTGCCAGCAGTTACGTGGCCCCCCCGGGTGATGAGCAGTTCTTC. Its protein product is CASSYVAPPGDEQFF.

This clonotype showed up many times. The CDR3 spells CASSHRARGGAKQETQYF. CDR3 bases: TGTGCCAGCAGCCATCGTGCGAGGGGGGGGGCCAAACAAGAGACCCAGTACTTC. The gene calls are TRBV11-1 and TRBJ2-5; D is perhaps TRBD2 (7 bases). V gave up 5 bases and J gave up 2 bases, with 24 bases separating them. CDR1 is SGHAT, CDR2 FQDESV, per germline (reference sequence). There are 18 residues in the CDR3.

J is TRBJ2-3 and V is TRBV5-1; no clear D gene. Germline lookup yields CDR1 SGHRS and CDR2 YFSETQ. This CDR3 contains 16 residues. V lost 4 bases, J lost 6 bases, and 21 bases lay in between. In DNA, the CDR3 is TGCGCCAGCAGCCCATGGAGAACGCTTGGCGGTGATACGCAGTATTTT. Protein product: CASSPWRTLGGDTQYF.

With regard to this clonotype: Just one base apart from a much larger clone, this may be a read error. The V call is TRBV6-6, the J call TRBJ2-4; a possible D gene is TRBD2 (5 bases). The CDR3 runs to 15 residues. Germline loops: CDR1 MNHNY, CDR2 SVGAGI (reference sequence). The germline V and J ends were trimmed by 6 bases and 0 bases, with 12 bases remaining between them. This CDR3 reads CASREDGVAKNIQYF. The CDR3 bases are TGTGCCAGCAGGGAAGACGGGGTAGCCAAAAACATTCAGTACTTC.

V gene TRBV7-9 combines with J gene TRBJ1-6, with a tentative D call TRBD1 (5 bases). The germline CDR1 and CDR2 sequences are SEHNR and FQNEAQ (reference sequence). The CDR3 is made up of 14 amino acids. Trimming took off 8 bases at V and 11 bases at J, with 19 bases between the two ends. In DNA form, the CDR3 reads TGTGCCAGCGACCCGGATGTCAGGGAGGCACCCCTCCACTTT. This encodes CASDPDVREAPLHF. Complete variable domain (other parts from reference TRBV7-9 and TRBJ1-6): DTGVSQNPRHKITKRGQNVTFRCDPISEHNRLYWYRQTLGQGPEFLTYFQNEAQLEKSRLLSDRFSAERPKGSFSTLEIQRTEQGDSAMYLCASDPDVREAPLHFGNGTRLTVT.

In its sample, this clonotype was seen many times. V gene TRBV10-1 combines with J gene TRBJ2-1; 15 bases line up with TRBD2. The CDR3 extends over 15 amino acids. V trimming: 4 bases; J trimming: 7 bases; junction bases outside the gene matches: 2. The V gene's germline CDR1 is WNHNN and CDR2 SYGVQD (reference sequence). CDR3 protein: CASSAGTSGRNEQFF. CDR3 in DNA: TGCGCCAGCAGTGCCGGGACTAGCGGGAGGAATGAGCAGTTCTTC.

The chain employs TRBV2 and TRBJ2-6; tentatively, D is TRBD1 (6 bases). The V gene's germline CDR1 is SNHLY and CDR2 FYNNEI. V was clipped by 6 bases and J by 4 bases, with 13 bases between them. CDR3 length: 15 residues. The CDR3 region has the DNA TGTGCCAGCAGCTACGGGACACCCGGGGCCAACGTCCTGACTTTC. Translation: CASSYGTPGANVLTF.

In this sample, this clonotype turned up many times. The gene calls are TRBV5-1 and TRBJ2-1; the D gene is possibly TRBD1 (5 bases). Trimming stripped 4 bases from V and 5 bases from J, with 13 bases between. Germline loops: CDR1 SGHRS, CDR2 YFSETQ. The CDR3 runs to 14 residues. The DNA of the CDR3 is TGCGCCAGCAGCAGGCAGGGTAACCACAATGAGCAGTTCTTC. The encoded protein is CASSRQGNHNEQFF. Filled out from reference TRBV5-1 and TRBJ2-1, the complete variable domain reads KAGVTQTPRYLIKTRGQQVTLSCSPISGHRSVSWYQQTPGQGLQFLFEYFSETQRNKGNFPGRFSGRQFSNSRSEMNVSTLELGDSALYLCASSRQGNHNEQFFGPGTRLTVL.

This clonotype came up a few times. The missing conserved phenylalanine or tryptophan at the end of this CDR3 makes a read error likely. The V and J genes are TRBV19 and TRBJ2-4; D is ambiguous. This CDR3 has 16 amino acids. CDR1 is LNHDA and CDR2 is SQIVND in the germline V gene (reference sequence). V gave up 3 bases and J gave up 0 bases, with 12 bases separating them. CDR3 in amino acids: CASSMGRILAKNIQYS. In nucleotides, the CDR3 is TGTGCCAGTAGTATGGGCCGGATTCTAGCCAAAAACATTCAGTACTCC.

The chain is built from TRBV7-2 and TRBJ1-1, with D uncertain. Trimming shortened V by 5 bases and J by 11 bases, and 12 bases separated the two germline ends. The CDR3 has 11 amino acids. CDR1 is SGHTA and CDR2 is FQGNSA in the germline V gene. As DNA, the CDR3 is TGTGCCAGCAGCGTCCGACGGGAGGCTTTCTTT. It is translated as CASSVRREAFF.

There are many counts of this clonotype. The chain is built from TRBV24-1 and TRBJ2-5, with unresolved D. The CDR3 runs to 12 residues. V gave up 5 bases and J gave up 7 bases, with 10 bases separating them. Germline CDR1 KGHDR, CDR2 SFDVKD. The CDR3 loop reads CATSVPGGTQYF. For the CDR3, the DNA is TGTGCCACCAGTGTCCCAGGTGGGACCCAGTACTTC.

This clonotype has a count of ten or more. This chain joins TRBV6-6 and TRBJ1-2; 7 bases agree with TRBD1. Germline CDR1 is MNHNY and CDR2 is SVGAGI (reference sequence). The CDR3 runs to 11 residues. J lost 11 bases, V lost 2 bases, and 2 bases had no gene match. The CDR3 reads CASSYQGGYTF. The DNA for the CDR3 is TGTGCCAGCAGTTACCAGGGGGGGTACACCTTC.

Remarks on this clonotype: At one end the junction does not follow the germline gene, possibly because of a read error. The chain combines TRBV9 with TRBJ2-7; 10 nucleotides agree with TRBD2. CDR1 and CDR2 from the germline V gene are SGDLS and YYNGEE. The CDR3 is 15 residues long. CDR3 in DNA: TGTGCAAGCAGCGTAAGTCTAGCGGGAGTCCACGAGCAGTACTTC. Residues: CASSVSLAGVHEQYF.

This clonotype was recorded many times. The chain carries TRBV9 and TRBJ2-7; TRBD1 agrees at 10 bases. The CDR3 covers 16 residues. The J segment lost 2 bases and the V segment lost 0 bases, leaving 5 bases of the junction unmatched. Germline V gene lookup returns CDR1 SGDLS and CDR2 YYNGEE. CDR3 loop: CASSVAPGQGTYEQYF. The CDR3 DNA reads as TGTGCCAGCAGCGTAGCTCCGGGACAGGGGACCTACGAGCAGTACTTC.